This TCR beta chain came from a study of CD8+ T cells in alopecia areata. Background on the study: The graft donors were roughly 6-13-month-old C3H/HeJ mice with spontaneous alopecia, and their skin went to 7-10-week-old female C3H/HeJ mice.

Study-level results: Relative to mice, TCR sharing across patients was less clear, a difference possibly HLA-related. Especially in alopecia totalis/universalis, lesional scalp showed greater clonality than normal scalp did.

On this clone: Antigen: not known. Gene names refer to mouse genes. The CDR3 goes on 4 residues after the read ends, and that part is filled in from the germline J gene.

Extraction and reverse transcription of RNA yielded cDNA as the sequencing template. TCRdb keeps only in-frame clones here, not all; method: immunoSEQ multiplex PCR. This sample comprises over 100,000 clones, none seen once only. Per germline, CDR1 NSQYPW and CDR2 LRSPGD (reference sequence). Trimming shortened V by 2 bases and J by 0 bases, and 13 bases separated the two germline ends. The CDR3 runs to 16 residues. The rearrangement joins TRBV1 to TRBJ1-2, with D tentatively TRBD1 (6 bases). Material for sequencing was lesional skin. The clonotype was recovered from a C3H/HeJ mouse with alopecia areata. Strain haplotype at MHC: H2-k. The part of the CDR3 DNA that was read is TGCACCTGCAGTGCAATGGGGGGGGCCTCAAACTCC. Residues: CTCSAMGGASNS. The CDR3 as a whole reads CTCSAMGGASNSDYTF.